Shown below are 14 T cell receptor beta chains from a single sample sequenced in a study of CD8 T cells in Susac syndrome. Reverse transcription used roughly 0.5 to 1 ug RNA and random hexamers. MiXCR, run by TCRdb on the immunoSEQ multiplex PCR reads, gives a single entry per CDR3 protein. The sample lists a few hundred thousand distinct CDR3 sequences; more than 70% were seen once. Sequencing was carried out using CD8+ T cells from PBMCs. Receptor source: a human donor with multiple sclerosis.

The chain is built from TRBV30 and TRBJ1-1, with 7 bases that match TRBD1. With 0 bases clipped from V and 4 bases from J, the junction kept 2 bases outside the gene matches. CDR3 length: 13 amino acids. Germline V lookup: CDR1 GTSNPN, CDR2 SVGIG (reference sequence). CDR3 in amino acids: CAWSVTGSTEAFF. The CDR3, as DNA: TGTGCCTGGAGTGTGACAGGGTCCACTGAAGCTTTCTTT.

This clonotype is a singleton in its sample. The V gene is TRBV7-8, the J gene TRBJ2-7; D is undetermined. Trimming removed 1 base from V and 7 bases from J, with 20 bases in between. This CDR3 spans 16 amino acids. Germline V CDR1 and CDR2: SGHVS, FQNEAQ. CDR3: CASSLVLGTTFWEQYF. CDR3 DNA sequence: TGTGCCAGCAGCTTAGTGCTGGGAACCACCTTTTGGGAGCAGTACTTC.

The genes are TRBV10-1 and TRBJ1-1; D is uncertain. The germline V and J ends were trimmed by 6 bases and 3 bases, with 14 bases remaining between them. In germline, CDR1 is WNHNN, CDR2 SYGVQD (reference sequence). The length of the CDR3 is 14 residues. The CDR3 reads CASSPTRSDTEAFF. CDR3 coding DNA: TGCGCCAGCAGCCCCACCCGTTCGGACACTGAAGCTTTCTTT.

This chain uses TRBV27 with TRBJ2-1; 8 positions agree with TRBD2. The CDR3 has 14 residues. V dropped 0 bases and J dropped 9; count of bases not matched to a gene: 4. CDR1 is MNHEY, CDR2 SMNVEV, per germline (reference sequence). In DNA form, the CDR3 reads TGTGCCAGCAGTTTATCGGGCGGGAGGCCTGAGCAGTTCTTC. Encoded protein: CASSLSGGRPEQFF.

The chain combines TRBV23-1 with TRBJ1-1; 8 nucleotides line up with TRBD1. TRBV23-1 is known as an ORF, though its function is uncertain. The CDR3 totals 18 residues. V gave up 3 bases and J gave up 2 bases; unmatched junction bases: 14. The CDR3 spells CASSHPDTVDRGNTEAFF. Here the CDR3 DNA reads TGCGCCAGCAGTCACCCCGACACTGTTGACAGGGGTAACACTGAAGCTTTCTTT.

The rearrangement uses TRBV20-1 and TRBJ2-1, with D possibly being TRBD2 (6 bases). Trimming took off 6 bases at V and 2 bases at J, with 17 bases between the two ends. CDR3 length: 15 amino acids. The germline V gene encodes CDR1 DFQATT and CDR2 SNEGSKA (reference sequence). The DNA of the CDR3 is TGCAGTGCCAAGACTAGAAAGACAGCCTACAATGAGCAGTTCTTC. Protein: CSAKTRKTAYNEQFF.

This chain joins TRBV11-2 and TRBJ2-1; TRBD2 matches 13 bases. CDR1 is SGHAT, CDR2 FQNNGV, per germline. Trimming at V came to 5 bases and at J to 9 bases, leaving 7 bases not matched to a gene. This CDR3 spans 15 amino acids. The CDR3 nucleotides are TGTGCCAGCAGCCCTACCGGGACTAGCGGGGTTGAGCAGTTCTTC. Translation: CASSPTGTSGVEQFF.

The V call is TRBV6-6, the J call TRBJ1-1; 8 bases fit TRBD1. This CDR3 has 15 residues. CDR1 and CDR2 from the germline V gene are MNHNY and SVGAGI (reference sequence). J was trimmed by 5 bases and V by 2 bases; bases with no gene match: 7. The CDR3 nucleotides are TGTGCCAGCAGTTACACCGGACAGGGAGGGACTGAAGCTTTCTTT. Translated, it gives CASSYTGQGGTEAFF.

Written as DNA, the CDR3 is TGTGCCAGCAGTTACTTTGCGGGAGTGGTGTACGAGCAGTACTTC. Translation gives CASSYFAGVVYEQYF. V usage is TRBV6-2 or TRBV6-3 and J usage is TRBJ2-7; TRBD2 matches at 7 bases. Per the germline V gene, CDR1 is MNHEY and CDR2 is SVGEGT. With 1 base clipped from V and 4 bases from J, the junction kept 7 bases outside the gene matches. This CDR3 has 15 amino acids.

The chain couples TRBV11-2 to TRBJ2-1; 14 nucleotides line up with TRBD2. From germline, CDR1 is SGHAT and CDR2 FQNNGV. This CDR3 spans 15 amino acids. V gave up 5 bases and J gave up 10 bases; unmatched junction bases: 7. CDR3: CASSPRLAGGREQFF. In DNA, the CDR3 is TGTGCCAGCAGCCCAAGACTAGCGGGGGGGCGAGAGCAGTTCTTC.

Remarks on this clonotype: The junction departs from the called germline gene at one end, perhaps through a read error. CDR3 in DNA: TGTGCCAGCAGTTTCCTAATGAACCCTGAAGCTTTCTTT. This codes for CASSFLMNPEAFF. This sequence joins TRBV28 and TRBJ1-1, with unresolved D. Germline V gene data show CDR1 as MDHEN and CDR2 as SYDVKM. The CDR3 has 13 amino acids.

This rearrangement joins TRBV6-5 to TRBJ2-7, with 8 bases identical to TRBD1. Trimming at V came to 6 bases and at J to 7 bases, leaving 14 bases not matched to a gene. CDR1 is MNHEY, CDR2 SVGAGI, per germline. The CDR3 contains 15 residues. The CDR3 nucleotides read TGTGCCAGCAGCCCCTCGACAGGGGTACTCTTAGAGCAGTACTTC. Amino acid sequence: CASSPSTGVLLEQYF.

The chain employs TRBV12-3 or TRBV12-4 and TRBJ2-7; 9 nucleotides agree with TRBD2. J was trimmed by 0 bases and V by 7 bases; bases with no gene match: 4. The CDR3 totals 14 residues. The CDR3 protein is CASTETSGSYEQYF. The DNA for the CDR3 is TGTGCCAGCACCGAGACTAGCGGCTCCTACGAGCAGTACTTC.

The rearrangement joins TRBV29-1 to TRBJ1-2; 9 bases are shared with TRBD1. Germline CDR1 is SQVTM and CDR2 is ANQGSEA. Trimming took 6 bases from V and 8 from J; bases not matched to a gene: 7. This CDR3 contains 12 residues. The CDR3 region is CSVDRGIDGYTF. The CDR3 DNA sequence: TGCAGCGTAGACAGGGGGATCGACGGCTACACCTTC.